Listed below are T cell receptor beta chains from one sample, sequenced in a study of shared clonotypes between healthy human individuals. Libraries were prepared by immunoSEQ multiplex PCR; TCRdb keeps only in-frame clonotypes and omits some of them. The sample consists of approximately 350,000 clones, around 72% of them appearing once. The sample taken for sequencing was memory CD4+ T cells sorted from blood. These receptors all stem from a man younger than 45 in good health. Each CDR3 is given with its conserved first and last residue. Each record gives: clone size, J gene, V gene, D gene, CDR3 protein, CDR3 DNA. The D gene is left open where the match is weak. Not every row has a clone size; where given, it reads once, few, many or a size class.

clone_size: NA
j_call: TRBJ2-1
v_call: TRBV11-3
d_call: TRBD1
cdr3_aa: CASSLTGDEQFF
cdr3_nt: TGTGCCAGCAGCTTGACAGGGGATGAGCAGTTCTTC

clone_size: few
j_call: TRBJ2-3
v_call: TRBV5-1
d_call: NA
cdr3_aa: CASSLRGMGTDTQYF
cdr3_nt: TGCGCCAGCAGCTTGCGCGGGATGGGAACAGATACGCAGTATTTT

clone_size: few
j_call: TRBJ2-7
v_call: TRBV1
d_call: NA
cdr3_aa: CTSNGTGYEQYF
cdr3_nt: TGCACCAGCAACGGGACAGGCTACGAGCAGTACTTC

clone_size: NA
j_call: TRBJ1-5
v_call: TRBV15
d_call: NA
cdr3_aa: CATSRQHF
cdr3_nt: TGTGCCACATCACGCCAGCATTTT

clone_size: NA
j_call: TRBJ1-2
v_call: TRBV6-1
d_call: NA
cdr3_aa: CASSEAGLKVYGYTF
cdr3_nt: TGTGCCAGCAGTGAAGCGGGACTGAAAGTTTATGGCTACACCTTC

clone_size: NA
j_call: TRBJ2-5
v_call: TRBV10-2
d_call: NA
cdr3_aa: CASSEPRPQETQYF
cdr3_nt: TGCGCCAGCAGTGAGCCGAGGCCCCAAGAGACCCAGTACTTC

clone_size: NA
j_call: TRBJ2-2
v_call: TRBV9
d_call: NA
cdr3_aa: CASSPAANTGELFF
cdr3_nt: TGTGCCAGCAGTCCGGCAGCAAACACCGGGGAGCTGTTTTTT

clone_size: NA
j_call: TRBJ2-7
v_call: TRBV10-3
d_call: NA
cdr3_aa: CAISATDYEQYF
cdr3_nt: TGTGCCATCAGTGCGACCGACTACGAGCAGTACTTC

clone_size: NA
j_call: TRBJ2-1
v_call: TRBV27
d_call: NA
cdr3_aa: CASSGQLAYNEQFF
cdr3_nt: TGTGCCAGCAGTGGACAACTAGCCTACAATGAGCAGTTCTTC

clone_size: NA
j_call: TRBJ2-3
v_call: TRBV5-8
d_call: TRBD2
cdr3_aa: CASSFLTSGGRPTQYF
cdr3_nt: TGTGCCAGCAGCTTCTTAACTAGCGGGGGACGCCCTACGCAGTATTTT

clone_size: few
j_call: TRBJ2-7
v_call: TRBV25-1
d_call: TRBD2
cdr3_aa: CASSETSGVSYEQYF
cdr3_nt: TGTGCCAGCAGTGAAACTAGCGGGGTCTCCTACGAGCAGTACTTC

clone_size: once
j_call: TRBJ2-2
v_call: TRBV5-4
d_call: NA
cdr3_aa: CASSPQGVAATGELFF
cdr3_nt: TGTGCCAGCAGCCCTCAGGGGGTAGCGGCCACCGGGGAGCTGTTTTTT

clone_size: many
j_call: TRBJ2-7
v_call: TRBV2
d_call: TRBD2
cdr3_aa: CASSERAGDWGEQYF
cdr3_nt: TGTGCCAGCAGTGAAAGGGCGGGAGATTGGGGCGAGCAGTACTTC

clone_size: once
j_call: TRBJ2-7
v_call: TRBV2
d_call: NA
cdr3_aa: CASSVRDEQYF
cdr3_nt: TGTGCCAGCAGTGTTCGGGACGAGCAGTACTTC

clone_size: NA
j_call: TRBJ1-3
v_call: TRBV18
d_call: NA
cdr3_aa: CASSPPGTESGNTIYF
cdr3_nt: TGTGCCAGCTCACCCCCCGGGACGGAAAGTGGAAACACCATATATTTT

clone_size: NA
j_call: TRBJ1-2
v_call: TRBV30
d_call: NA
cdr3_aa: CARYSQGNYGYTF
cdr3_nt: TGTGCCCGTTACTCACAGGGAAACTATGGCTACACCTTC

clone_size: NA
j_call: TRBJ2-3
v_call: TRBV6-4
d_call: TRBD2
cdr3_aa: CASSASGLADTQYF
cdr3_nt: TGTGCCAGCAGTGCATCGGGACTAGCGGATACGCAGTATTTT

clone_size: many
j_call: TRBJ2-1
v_call: TRBV11-2
d_call: TRBD2
cdr3_aa: CASSPRMREGEQFF
cdr3_nt: TGTGCCAGCAGCCCACGTATGCGGGAGGGTGAGCAGTTCTTC

clone_size: NA
j_call: TRBJ1-5
v_call: TRBV7-6
d_call: TRBD1
cdr3_aa: CASTEGQGRNQPQHF
cdr3_nt: TGTGCCAGCACGGAAGGACAGGGCAGAAATCAGCCCCAGCATTTT

clone_size: few
j_call: TRBJ2-5
v_call: TRBV7-9
d_call: NA
cdr3_aa: CASMQETQYF
cdr3_nt: TGTGCCAGCATGCAAGAGACCCAGTACTTC

clone_size: NA
j_call: TRBJ2-2
v_call: TRBV9
d_call: NA
cdr3_aa: CASSVDRGTLNTGELFF
cdr3_nt: TGTGCCAGCAGCGTAGATCGCGGGACACTGAACACCGGGGAGCTGTTTTTT